This T cell receptor beta chain emerged from a study of blood T cell repertoires in COVID-19. Study information: Symptom resolution, clearance, or two negative PCRs marked the recovered donors of Cohort 3.

The table came from immunoSEQ multiplex PCR; TCRdb's copy has only in-frame clones and leaves some out. The data hold approximately 360,000 clones, with around 87% observed a single time. Trimming removed 1 base at V and 4 bases at J, with 11 bases between. CDR3 length equals 14 residues. Germline-derived CDR1 and CDR2 are SEHNR and FQNEAQ (reference sequence). The sequencing input was PBMCs or T cells enriched from blood (not recorded which). The TCR originated in a man aged 40-49 years in a cohort exposed to, infected with or recovered from COVID-19 (not recorded which). V gene TRBV7-9 combines with J gene TRBJ2-7, with TRBD1 as a possible D gene (6 bases). The CDR3, as DNA: TGTGCCAGCAGCTTAGGGGGGCGCGAATACGAGCAGTACTTC. It codes for CASSLGGREYEQYF.